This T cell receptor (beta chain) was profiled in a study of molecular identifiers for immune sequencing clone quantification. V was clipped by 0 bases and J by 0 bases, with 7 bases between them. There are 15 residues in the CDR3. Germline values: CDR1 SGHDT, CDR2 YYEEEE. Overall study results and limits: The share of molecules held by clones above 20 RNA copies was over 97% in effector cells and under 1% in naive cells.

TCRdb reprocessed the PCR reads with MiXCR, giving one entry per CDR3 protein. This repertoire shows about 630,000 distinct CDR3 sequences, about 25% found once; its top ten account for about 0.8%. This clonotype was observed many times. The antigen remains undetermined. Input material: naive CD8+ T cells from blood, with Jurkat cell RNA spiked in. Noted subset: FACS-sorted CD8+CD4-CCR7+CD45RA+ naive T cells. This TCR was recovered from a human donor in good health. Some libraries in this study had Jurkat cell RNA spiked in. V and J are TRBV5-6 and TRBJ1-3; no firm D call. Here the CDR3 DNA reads TGTGCCAGCAGCTTGGGCGGGGTCTCTGGAAACACCATATATTTT. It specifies CASSLGGVSGNTIYF.